This T cell receptor beta chain was identified during a study of blood T cell repertoires in COVID-19. Turning to the study itself: Acute and convalescent COVID-19 specimens originated in the United States, Italy and Spain. Sample material is recorded as cDNA or gDNA derived from T cells, B-cell-depleted T cells, or PBMCs.

Original processing methods: Estimation of nucleated cell counts relied on the amplification of reference gene primers. Generated by immunoSEQ multiplex PCR, the TCRdb table keeps only in-frame clones and is missing some. From that table come the V and J calls and clone size; the DNA was used to work out D and trimming. The repertoire has 260,000 or so clones, 83% of them found once; the top ten carry about 5.7%. This CDR3 has 15 residues. V was shortened by 4 bases and J by 0 bases, with 10 bases between the two germline ends. Germline CDR1 MNHNY, CDR2 SVGAGI (reference sequence). The clonotype originates from an elderly man with acute or convalescent COVID-19. The J gene is TRBJ2-1, the V gene TRBV6-6; the D gene is possibly TRBD2 (6 bases). Sequencing input: peripheral blood. The CDR3 spells CASSLGLLSYNEQFF. The CDR3 nucleotides read TGTGCCAGCAGTTTGGGACTTCTCTCCTACAATGAGCAGTTCTTC.